A selection of T cell receptor beta chains follows, all from one sample in a study of Graves' ophthalmopathy and Graves' hyperthyroidism. TCRdb itself ran the multiplex PCR reads through MiXCR, one entry per CDR3 protein. This sample has roughly 220,000 distinct CDR3 sequences, with 45% found just once. The sequenced sample was peripheral blood. These receptors were collected from an adult man with Graves' ophthalmopathy. Both conserved end residues are part of each CDR3. Each record gives: V gene, clone size, J gene, D gene, CDR3 protein, CDR3 DNA. A D gene is named only where the DNA matches it firmly. A row's size may be missing; if present it is once, few, many or a size class.

V: TRBV2
size: .
J: TRBJ1-5
D: .
CDR3: CASSRGGDNQPQHF
DNA: TGTGCCAGCAGTAGAGGCGGGGACAATCAGCCCCAGCATTTT

V: TRBV7-9
size: few
J: TRBJ1-1
D: TRBD1
CDR3: CASSLDSGGTEAFF
DNA: TGTGCCAGCAGCCTAGATTCAGGGGGCACTGAAGCTTTCTTT

V: TRBV14
size: .
J: TRBJ2-7
D: .
CDR3: CASSHTGTDLREQYF
DNA: TGTGCCAGCAGCCACACCGGGACTGACCTTCGCGAGCAGTACTTC

V: TRBV12-3/TRBV12-4
size: .
J: TRBJ1-4
D: .
CDR3: CASSGTGTGWEKLFF
DNA: TGTGCCAGCAGCGGAACAGGGACCGGGTGGGAAAAACTGTTTTTT

V: TRBV5-6
size: .
J: TRBJ2-5
D: TRBD2
CDR3: CASSLYSGTQETQYF
DNA: TGTGCCAGCAGCTTGTATAGCGGGACTCAAGAGACCCAGTACTTC

V: TRBV24-1
size: .
J: TRBJ2-2
D: .
CDR3: CATSDLPAGAGELFF
DNA: TGTGCCACCAGTGATTTGCCTGCAGGGGCCGGGGAGCTGTTTTTT

V: TRBV10-3
size: many
J: TRBJ1-6
D: TRBD1
CDR3: CAIRGQERPLHF
DNA: TGTGCCATCAGGGGACAGGAAAGACCCCTCCACTTT

V: TRBV7-9
size: .
J: TRBJ1-2
D: TRBD1
CDR3: CASSSRPTGGIYGYTF
DNA: TGTGCCAGCAGCTCCCGCCCCACAGGGGGGATATATGGCTACACCTTC

V: TRBV7-8
size: .
J: TRBJ1-1
D: .
CDR3: CASTNSLNTEAFF
DNA: TGTGCCAGCACAAACAGCTTGAACACTGAAGCTTTCTTT

V: TRBV12-3/TRBV12-4
size: few
J: TRBJ1-3
D: .
CDR3: CASSLQGGGNTIYF
DNA: TGTGCCAGCAGTTTACAGGGAGGGGGAAACACCATATATTTT

V: TRBV19
size: .
J: TRBJ2-2
D: .
CDR3: CASTVTHLNTGELFF
DNA: TGTGCCAGTACTGTTACACACCTGAACACCGGGGAGCTGTTTTTT